The 28 T cell receptor beta chains given below trace back to one sample, sequenced in a study of T cell repertoires in cytomegalovirus infection. MiXCR was run by TCRdb on the reads, yielding one entry per CDR3 protein. The table shows over 100,000 distinct CDR3 sequences, with approximately 15% occurring only once. Source material: PBMCs. Source of these receptors: a human donor in good health (CMV status not recorded). Some clones in this sample may be carry-over from other donors' samples.

As regards this clonotype: This clone may be a read error of a much larger clone one base away. The chain combines TRBV12-3 or TRBV12-4 with TRBJ1-6; TRBD1 is a possible D gene (5 bases). The CDR3 has 15 amino acids. CDR3 sequence (DNA): TGTGCCAGCAGTTTCCGGACACCGCCTAATTCACCCCTCGACTTT. Protein: CASSFRTPPNSPLDF.

The rearrangement uses TRBV5-5 and TRBJ2-5; D is unresolved. Trimming took off 0 bases at V and 10 bases at J, with 13 bases between the two ends. Germline V CDR1 and CDR2: SGHKS, YYEKEE (reference sequence). The CDR3 has 13 residues. DNA for the CDR3: TGTGCCAGCAGCTTGGCAGGAATCAGGCTCCAGTACTTC. Translation gives CASSLAGIRLQYF.

This clonotype turned up a few times. For the CDR3, the DNA is TGCGCCAGCAGAGGGGTAGCGGGGGGCAATGAGCAGTTCTTC. This sequence encodes CASRGVAGGNEQFF. This chain uses TRBV5-1 with TRBJ2-1, with 10 nucleotides matching TRBD2. CDR1 is SGHRS and CDR2 is YFSETQ in the germline V gene. The V and J ends lost 5 bases and 6 bases, in that order; junction bases with no gene match: 5. The CDR3 is 14 amino acids.

The rearrangement links TRBV5-4 to TRBJ2-7, with 7 bases aligning to TRBD1. This CDR3 has 14 residues. Germline V gives CDR1 SGHNT, CDR2 YYREEE (reference sequence). The J segment lost 6 bases and the V segment lost 3 bases, leaving 9 bases of the junction unmatched. CDR3 protein: CASSSKNRGGEQYF. The CDR3 DNA is TGTGCCAGCAGCTCAAAAAACAGGGGCGGCGAGCAGTACTTC. Supplemented by reference TRBV5-4 and TRBJ2-7, the full variable domain reads ETGVTQSPTHLIKTRGQQVTLRCSSQSGHNTVSWYQQALGQGPQFIFQYYREEENGRGNFPPRFSGLQFPNYSSELNVNALELDDSALYLCASSSKNRGGEQYFGPGTRLTVT.

This clonotype appeared a few times. The chain combines TRBV19 with TRBJ2-1; 12 bases fit TRBD2. The junction had 8 bases not matched to a gene; V was cut back by 3 bases and J by 2 bases. Germline CDR1 and CDR2: LNHDA and SQIVND (reference sequence). The CDR3 has 18 amino acids. The CDR3 loop is CASSIPTSGGGAYNEQFF. CDR3 sequence (DNA): TGTGCCAGTAGTATCCCGACTAGCGGGGGAGGGGCCTACAATGAGCAGTTCTTC. The variable domain in full, with the rest retrieved from reference TRBV19 and TRBJ2-1, is DGGITQSPKYLFRKEGQNVTLSCEQNLNHDAMYWYRQDPGQGLRLIYYSQIVNDFQKGDIAEGYSVSREKKESFPLTVTSAQKNPTAFYLCASSIPTSGGGAYNEQFFGPGTRLTVL.

In its sample, this clonotype was seen a few times. The J gene is TRBJ2-3, the V gene TRBV5-1; 10 positions agree with TRBD2. The CDR3 runs to 16 residues. Trimming cost V 4 bases and J 4 bases; bases outside gene matches: 9. From germline, CDR1 is SGHRS and CDR2 YFSETQ. CDR3 sequence: CASSPGLALGADTQYF. In DNA form, the CDR3 reads TGCGCCAGCAGCCCGGGACTAGCGCTTGGGGCAGATACGCAGTATTTT.

This clonotype was seen more than once but under ten times. CDR3 protein: CASSPVGVSFYEQYF. In nucleotides, the CDR3 is TGTGCCAGCTCCCCTGTGGGGGTCTCCTTCTACGAGCAGTACTTC. The J gene is TRBJ2-7, the V gene TRBV18; D could derive from TRBD1 or TRBD2 (5 bases each). Trimming took 6 bases from V and 3 from J, leaving 18 bases between them. CDR1 is KGHSH, CDR2 LQKENI, per germline. CDR3 length: 15 residues.

The CDR3 nucleotides read TGTGCCAGTGGATATAATTGGGAGACCCAGTACTTC. Residues: CASGYNWETQYF. V and J are TRBV19 and TRBJ2-5; D call uncertain. The germline gives CDR1 LNHDA, CDR2 SQIVND (reference sequence). The length of the CDR3 is 12 residues. V was clipped by 8 bases and J by 5 bases, with 12 bases between them.

This clonotype was seen a few times. V gene TRBV20-1 combines with J gene TRBJ2-5; TRBD1 or TRBD2 may be the D gene (5 bases each). The V gene's germline CDR1 is DFQATT and CDR2 SNEGSKA (reference sequence). The V gene lost 4 bases and the J gene lost 5 bases, with 26 bases spanning the gap. The CDR3 extends over 17 amino acids. For the CDR3, the DNA is TGCAGTGCTATGAAAAATGACCGTCCGGGGACCGGGGAGACCCAGTACTTC. This gives the protein CSAMKNDRPGTGETQYF.

In its sample, this clonotype was seen many times. This chain uses TRBV28 with TRBJ1-4, with D possibly TRBD1 on 6 matching bases. V was shortened by 5 bases and J by 6 bases, with 13 bases between the two germline ends. This CDR3 has 14 amino acids. CDR1 MDHEN and CDR2 SYDVKM come from the germline V gene. The CDR3 sequence is CASSTGTLHEKLFF. The CDR3 DNA sequence: TGTGCCAGCAGTACAGGGACCCTACATGAAAAACTGTTTTTT.

This clonotype came up many times. The chain employs TRBV20-1 and TRBJ2-2; 11 nucleotides agree with TRBD1. This CDR3 has 13 amino acids. With 6 bases clipped from V and 9 bases from J, the junction kept 6 bases outside the gene matches. Per the germline V gene, CDR1 is DFQATT and CDR2 is SNEGSKA (reference sequence). In nucleotides, the CDR3 is TGCAGTGCAAGGGACAGGGGGACCCGGGAGCTGTTTTTT. It translates to CSARDRGTRELFF.

This clonotype appeared many times. The chain employs TRBV7-2 and TRBJ2-2, with TRBD1 matching 10 bases. Losses at the gene ends were 11 bases for V and 5 bases for J; bases not matched to a gene: 8. There are 14 residues in the CDR3. In germline, CDR1 is SGHTA, CDR2 FQGNSA. The CDR3 loop reads CAGRQGAGTGELFF. DNA of the CDR3: TGTGCCGGGCGACAGGGGGCGGGAACCGGGGAGCTGTTTTTT.

J is TRBJ2-3 and V is TRBV20-1, with a weak D call TRBD2 (5 bases). Per germline, CDR1 DFQATT and CDR2 SNEGSKA (reference sequence). The V end lost 1 base, the J end lost 4 bases, and 15 bases lay between the germline ends. There are 15 residues in the CDR3. The CDR3 is CSARATGRIPDTQYF. In nucleotides, the CDR3 is TGCAGTGCTAGAGCGACGGGGAGAATCCCAGATACGCAGTATTTT.

The rearrangement uses TRBV20-1 and TRBJ1-2, with no clear D. CDR3 size: 13 residues. Trimming shortened V by 3 bases and J by 8 bases, and 16 bases separated the two germline ends. CDR1 is DFQATT, CDR2 SNEGSKA, per germline (reference sequence). CDR3 sequence: CSARISNNKGYTF. As DNA, the CDR3 is TGCAGTGCTAGGATTTCTAACAACAAGGGCTACACCTTC.

This clonotype was seen ten or more times. This chain links TRBV28 with TRBJ1-5; 8 bases line up with TRBD1. The V and J ends lost 10 bases and 5 bases, in that order; junction bases with no gene match: 16. Germline CDR1 MDHEN, CDR2 SYDVKM. This CDR3 contains 16 residues. The CDR3 sequence: CATTDRVYLGDQPQHF. The CDR3 region has the DNA TGTGCCACCACGGACAGGGTCTACCTGGGGGATCAGCCCCAGCATTTT.

The CDR3 region is CASSREPEVPNQPQHF. The CDR3 region has the DNA TGTGCCAGTAGTAGGGAGCCCGAGGTCCCCAATCAGCCCCAGCATTTT. The V and J genes are TRBV19 and TRBJ1-5; no definite D call. This CDR3 comprises 16 residues. Germline-derived CDR1 and CDR2 are LNHDA and SQIVND (reference sequence). The ends were cut back, 4 bases at V and 3 bases at J, with 16 bases in the middle.

This clonotype has more than one count but fewer than ten. This rearrangement joins TRBV20-1 to TRBJ1-1, with 10 bases fitting TRBD1. CDR3 length: 14 residues. The germline V gene encodes CDR1 DFQATT and CDR2 SNEGSKA (reference sequence). V shed 3 bases and J 0 bases; nucleotides not matched to a gene: 1. CDR3 DNA: TGCAGTGCTAGGACAGGGGGCATGAACACTGAAGCTTTCTTT. Its protein is CSARTGGMNTEAFF.

This clonotype was detected only a few times. The rearrangement uses TRBV7-2 and TRBJ2-7; D possibly corresponds to TRBD2 (5 bases). The CDR3 runs to 15 residues. The V gene's germline CDR1 is SGHTA and CDR2 FQGNSA. Trimming took off 0 bases at V and 0 bases at J, with 9 bases between the two ends. The CDR3 region has the DNA TGTGCCAGCAGCTTAGCGCTTGGGAGCTCCTACGAGCAGTACTTC. Amino acids: CASSLALGSSYEQYF.

This clonotype was picked up many times. The rearrangement joins TRBV7-2 to TRBJ2-7; 7 bases match TRBD1. The germline gives CDR1 SGHTA, CDR2 FQGNSA. The ends lost 2 bases at V and 0 bases at J; junction bases unmatched: 4. CDR3 length: 15 residues. DNA for the CDR3: TGTGCCAGCAGCTTATCGACAGGGAACTCCTACGAGCAGTACTTC. This translates into CASSLSTGNSYEQYF.

CDR3 in DNA: TGTGCCAGCAGCTTAGAAGGGGAACACACTGAAGCTTTCTTT. Translation gives CASSLEGEHTEAFF. The chain employs TRBV7-6 and TRBJ1-1; a possible D gene is TRBD1 (5 bases). The CDR3 totals 14 residues. CDR1 and CDR2 from the germline V gene are SGHVS and FNYEAQ. V was shortened by 1 base and J by 3 bases, with 9 bases between the two germline ends.

This clonotype was recorded at least ten times. V gene TRBV7-2 combines with J gene TRBJ2-1; D ambiguous. This CDR3 is 14 amino acids long. CDR1 and CDR2 from the germline V gene are SGHTA and FQGNSA. The V gene lost 2 bases and the J gene lost 5 bases, with 10 bases spanning the gap. CDR3 residues: CASSLLRANNEQFF. CDR3 nucleotides: TGTGCCAGCAGCTTACTTCGGGCAAACAATGAGCAGTTCTTC.

At least ten counts were recorded for this clonotype. V usage is TRBV7-3 and J usage is TRBJ2-1; TRBD2 matches 12 bases. Germline loops: CDR1 SGHTA, CDR2 FQGTGA. The V gene end was trimmed by 4 bases and the J gene end by 4 bases; junction bases not matched to a gene: 5. This CDR3 is 16 amino acids long. DNA of the CDR3: TGTGCCAGCAGCTCGAGGACTAGCGGGGAATACAATGAGCAGTTCTTC. This codes for CASSSRTSGEYNEQFF.

This clonotype was detected many times. The V and J genes are TRBV7-2 and TRBJ2-1, with D maybe TRBD1 (8 bases). CDR1 is SGHTA and CDR2 is FQGNSA in the germline V gene. The CDR3 contains 16 residues. V was trimmed by 5 bases and J by 4 bases, leaving 18 bases between them. This chain's CDR3 is CASSRGAGQGYNEQFF. Written as DNA, the CDR3 is TGTGCCAGCAGCCGGGGGGCAGGACAGGGATACAATGAGCAGTTCTTC. The whole variable domain, remainder taken from reference TRBV7-2 and TRBJ2-1, is GAGVSQSPSNKVTEKGKDVELRCDPISGHTALYWYRQSLGQGLEFLIYFQGNSAPDKSGLPSDRFSAERTGGSVSTLTIQRTQQEDSAVYLCASSRGAGQGYNEQFFGPGTRLTVL.

Points on this clonotype: The junction differs from germline at one of its ends, possibly a read error. The rearrangement links TRBV12-3 or TRBV12-4 to TRBJ2-1; 9 bases agree with TRBD1. The CDR3 length is 15 residues. CDR3 residues: CASSPTGGDYSEQFF. CDR3 nucleotide sequence: TGTGCCAGCAGTCCGACAGGGGGGGACTACAGTGAGCAGTTCTTC.

The rearrangement joins TRBV5-5 to TRBJ2-5; D remains unclear. V gave up 0 bases and J gave up 3 bases, with 12 bases separating them. Looked up from germline, CDR1 is SGHKS and CDR2 is YYEKEE (reference sequence). The CDR3 extends over 15 amino acids. The CDR3 here is CASSLVGPVEETQYF. The CDR3 DNA is TGTGCCAGCAGCTTGGTCGGGCCGGTGGAAGAGACCCAGTACTTC.

The rearrangement joins TRBV5-6 to TRBJ2-7, with D possibly TRBD1 on 5 matching bases. This CDR3 has 16 amino acids. Germline V gene sequence: CDR1 SGHDT, CDR2 YYEEEE. The V end lost 1 base, the J end lost 1 base, and 15 bases lay between the germline ends. CDR3 amino acids: CASSLIADIRSYEQYF. The CDR3 bases are TGTGCCAGCAGCTTGATCGCGGACATCAGATCCTACGAGCAGTACTTC. The full variable domain, with the rest looked up from reference TRBV5-6 and TRBJ2-7, is DAGVTQSPTHLIKTRGQQVTLRCSPKSGHDTVSWYQQALGQGPQFIFQYYEEEERQRGNFPDRFSGHQFPNYSSELNVNALLLGDSALYLCASSLIADIRSYEQYFGPGTRLTVT.

This clonotype was seen at least ten times. V is TRBV7-2 and J is TRBJ2-2; no clear D gene. The CDR3 loop spans 15 amino acids. Germline V gives CDR1 SGHTA, CDR2 FQGNSA. The V end lost 1 base, the J end lost 2 bases, and 8 bases lay between the germline ends. CDR3 sequence: CASSLGYQNTGELFF. CDR3 nucleotide sequence: TGTGCCAGCAGCTTAGGATATCAAAACACCGGGGAGCTGTTTTTT.

J is TRBJ1-3 and V is TRBV20-1, with 7 bases lining up with TRBD1. Germline CDR1 is DFQATT and CDR2 is SNEGSKA (reference sequence). This CDR3 has 14 residues. The CDR3 DNA is TGCCGGAGACCAGGGGACAGCTCTGGAAACACCATATATTTT. Translated: CRRPGDSSGNTIYF.